This T cell receptor beta chain was obtained from a study of blood T cell repertoires in COVID-19. Study background: Acute and convalescent COVID-19 samples came from the United States, Italy and Spain. T cells, B-cell-depleted T cells, or PBMCs supplied cDNA or gDNA.

Between the trimmed V and J ends, which lost 0 bases and 7 bases, there was a span of 10 bases. The CDR3 consists of 14 residues. Germline-derived CDR1 and CDR2 are KGHSH and LQKENI. As processed by the authors: Reference gene primer amplification yielded estimated nucleated cell counts. Sequencing used immunoSEQ multiplex PCR; TCRdb keeps in-frame clones, though not all of them. The V and J calls and clone size are taken from that table; D and trimming were inferred from the DNA. The table lists about 160,000 clones, roughly 80% of them singletons. This TCR came from a man between 65 and 85 years old with acute or convalescent COVID-19. What was sequenced was peripheral blood. The V gene is TRBV18, the J gene TRBJ1-5; D unresolved. The CDR3 spells CASSPPGREQPQHF. The CDR3 DNA reads as TGTGCCAGCTCACCACCAGGGAGGGAGCAGCCCCAGCATTTT. Full variable domain (missing parts from reference TRBV18 and TRBJ1-5): NAGVMQNPRHLVRRRGQEARLRCSPMKGHSHVYWYRQLPEEGLKFMVYLQKENIIDESGMPKERFSAEFPKEGPSILRIQQVVRGDSAAYFCASSPPGREQPQHFGDGTRLSIL.